This TCR beta chain was observed in a study of blood T cell repertoires in COVID-19. Assay: immunoSEQ multiplex PCR; the TCRdb copy retains only in-frame clones and omits some. This sample has over 130,000 clones; roughly 84% occur once, and the top ten carry approximately 4%. Participants came from around 25 US areas, aged roughly 18 to 89 years. Which cohort a participant joined came from the clinical history participants gave. CDR3 size: 12 residues. V was cut by 5 bases and J by 7 bases, with 12 bases left in between. Looked up from germline, CDR1 is LGHDT and CDR2 is YNNKEL (reference sequence). What was sequenced was PBMCs or T cells enriched from blood (not recorded which). This receptor was obtained from a man aged 50 to 60 in a cohort exposed to, infected with or recovered from COVID-19 (not recorded which). V usage is TRBV3-1 (or the pseudogene TRBV3-2) and J usage is TRBJ2-7; possible D gene TRBD1, 5 bases. The CDR3 DNA follows: TGTGCCAGCAGCATACGGACAACTGAGCAGTACTTC. Amino acids: CASSIRTTEQYF.